Sequencing of this TCR beta chain was carried out in a study of cytomegalovirus exposure and HLA in healthy donors. Findings and limits, study-wide: A previous analysis found most TCR beta V segments productive roughly 87% or roughly 30% of the time. Later analysis associated a missense DCLRE1C variant with TCR beta V- and J-gene trimming.

PCR was performed using 60 Vbeta and 13 Jbeta primers. TCRdb's table, derived via immunoSEQ multiplex PCR, lists solely in-frame clones and lacks some. The sample lists some 250,000 clones; more than 75% were seen once. Unrecorded immune exposures were likely, despite nominal health at sampling. This CDR3 comprises 16 residues. Germline V gives CDR1 LNHNV, CDR2 YYDKDF (reference sequence). Trimming removed 0 bases at V and 9 bases at J, with 17 bases between. Worth noting for this clone: What it binds is not known.

The sample comprised PBMCs. This clonotype originated in a woman between 40 and 55 years old in good health and CMV-seropositive. V usage is TRBV15 and J usage is TRBJ2-2, with D perhaps matching TRBD2 (6 bases). Here the CDR3 reads CATSRDPRGSHRELFF. The CDR3 DNA follows: TGTGCCACCAGCAGAGATCCCCGGGGGAGCCACCGGGAGCTGTTTTTT. The full variable domain, in which reference TRBV15 and TRBJ2-2 provide the parts outside the CDR3, is DAMVIQNPRYQVTQFGKPVTLSCSQTLNHNVMYWYQQKSSQAPKLLFHYYDKDFNNEADTPDNFQSRRPNTSFCFLDIRSPGLGDTAMYLCATSRDPRGSHRELFFGEGSRLTVL.